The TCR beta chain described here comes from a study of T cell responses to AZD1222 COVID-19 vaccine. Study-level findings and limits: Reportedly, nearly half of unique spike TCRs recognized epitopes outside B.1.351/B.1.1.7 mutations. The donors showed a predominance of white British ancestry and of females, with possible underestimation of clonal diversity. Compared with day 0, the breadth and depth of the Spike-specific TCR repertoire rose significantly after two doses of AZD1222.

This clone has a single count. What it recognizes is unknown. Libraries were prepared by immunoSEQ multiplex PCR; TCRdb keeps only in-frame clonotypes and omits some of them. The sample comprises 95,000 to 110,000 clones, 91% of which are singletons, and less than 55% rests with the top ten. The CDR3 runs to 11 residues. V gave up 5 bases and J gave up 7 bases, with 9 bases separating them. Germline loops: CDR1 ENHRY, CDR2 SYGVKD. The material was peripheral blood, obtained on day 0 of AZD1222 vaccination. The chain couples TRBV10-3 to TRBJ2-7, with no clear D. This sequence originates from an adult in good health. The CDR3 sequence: CAISSRSEQYF. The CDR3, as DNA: TGTGCCATCAGTTCAAGGAGTGAGCAGTACTTC.